This T cell receptor (beta chain) emerged from a study of cytomegalovirus exposure and HLA in healthy donors. Findings and caveats of the study: Rarity characterized most TCR sequences, yet some public TCRs appeared in many donors.

PCR employed 60 Vbeta and 13 Jbeta primers. Some clones are missing from TCRdb's copy, which holds only in-frame ones; the method was immunoSEQ multiplex PCR. The repertoire consists of about 180,000 clones, with around three quarters occurring once and the leading ten covering more than 5.5%. Turning to this clone: What it binds is not known.

The sample taken for sequencing was PBMCs. This TCR derives from a man in his forties in good health and CMV-seronegative.

The chain's CDR3 is CASSYSERSSYNEQFF. For the CDR3, the DNA is TGTGCCAGCAGTTACTCTGAGAGGAGCTCCTACAATGAGCAGTTCTTC. This chain connects TRBV6-6 to TRBJ2-1; unclear D gene. Germline V CDR1 and CDR2: MNHNY, SVGAGI (reference sequence). The ends were cut back, 0 bases at V and 0 bases at J, with 9 bases in the middle. CDR3 length equals 16 residues.